The clone carrying this T cell receptor beta chain has at least ten counts. The antigen is not known. This sample was included in a study of T-cell memory formation after mild COVID-19. Study as a whole: Clusters of TCRs were largely donor specific.

UMIs and sample barcodes were carried by the TCR alpha and TCR beta cDNA libraries that 5'RACE produced using constant-segment primers. One entry per CDR3 protein, called by TCRdb with MiXCR from the 5' RACE reads. This table holds approximately 260,000 distinct CDR3 sequences, around 17% found once. Study findings and constraints: Pre-infection memory carried some responding clones, suggesting that cross-reactive memory joined. From day 15 to 85, contracting clones were balanced between CD4 and CD8, whereas later expanders leaned toward CD4+.

The sample comprised PBMCs or a T cell subset sorted from them (not recorded which). The TCR sequence derives from a man younger than 35 who had mild COVID-19 (a few samples of this study predate the infection). Cell type and time point are not known.

The CDR3 protein is CASSFGTGFGYTF. The DNA for the CDR3 is TGTGCCAGCAGCTTCGGGACAGGGTTTGGCTACACCTTC. The rearrangement links TRBV7-2 to TRBJ1-2; 9 bases match TRBD1. The junction had 3 bases not matched to a gene; V was cut back by 3 bases and J by 7 bases. Per the germline V gene, CDR1 is SGHTA and CDR2 is FQGNSA. This CDR3 contains 13 residues.